This T cell receptor (beta chain) was recorded in a study of shared clonotypes between healthy human individuals. Trimming pared 5 bases from V and 0 bases from J, leaving 13 bases between. Looked up from germline, CDR1 is LNHDA and CDR2 is SQIVND (reference sequence). This CDR3 comprises 15 residues. CD8 cells regarded as naive lacked CD45RO, were positively chosen for CCR7, and omitted terminally differentiated effector memory CD45RA+ cells. Using immunoSEQ multiplex PCR, the repertoire was profiled, and TCRdb retains in-frame clones only, with some absent. The repertoire has some 2 million clones, just under 95% of them found once; the top ten carry about 1.1%.

Sequenced: naive CD8+ T cells sorted from blood. V is TRBV19 and J is TRBJ1-1, with D hard to call. The clonotype originates from a man in his late teens or twenties in good health. The CDR3, as DNA: TGTGCCAGTAGTGAGGACGACCATATGAACACTGAAGCTTTCTTT. Translated: CASSEDDHMNTEAFF.